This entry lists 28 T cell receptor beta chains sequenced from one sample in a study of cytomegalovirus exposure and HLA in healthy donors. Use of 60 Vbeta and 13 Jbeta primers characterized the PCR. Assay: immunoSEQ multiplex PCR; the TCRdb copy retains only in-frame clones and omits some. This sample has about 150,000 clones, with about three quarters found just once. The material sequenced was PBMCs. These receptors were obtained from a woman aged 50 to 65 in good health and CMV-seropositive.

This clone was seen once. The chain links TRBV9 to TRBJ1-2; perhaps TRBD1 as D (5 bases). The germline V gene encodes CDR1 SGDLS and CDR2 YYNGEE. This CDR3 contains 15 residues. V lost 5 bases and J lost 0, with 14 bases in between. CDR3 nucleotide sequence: TGTGCCAGCAGTGGGGGGGGGTCAGCTAACTATGGCTACACCTTC. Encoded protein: CASSGGGSANYGYTF.

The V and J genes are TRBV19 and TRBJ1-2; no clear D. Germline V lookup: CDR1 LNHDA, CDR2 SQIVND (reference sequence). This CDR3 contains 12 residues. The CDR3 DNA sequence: TGTGGGACGCGGGAGCCTAACTATGGCTACACCTTC. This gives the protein CGTREPNYGYTF.

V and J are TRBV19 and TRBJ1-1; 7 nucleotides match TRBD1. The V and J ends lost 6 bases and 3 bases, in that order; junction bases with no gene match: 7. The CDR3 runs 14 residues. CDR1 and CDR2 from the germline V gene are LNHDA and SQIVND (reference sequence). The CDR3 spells CASSPQGFDTEAFF. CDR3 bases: TGTGCCAGTAGCCCACAGGGGTTTGACACTGAAGCTTTCTTT.

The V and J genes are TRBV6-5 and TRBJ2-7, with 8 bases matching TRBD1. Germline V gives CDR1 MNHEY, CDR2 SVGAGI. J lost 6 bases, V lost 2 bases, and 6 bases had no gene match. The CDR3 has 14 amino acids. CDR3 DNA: TGTGCCAGCAGTTACGAGGCAGGGGGCCGCGAGCAGTACTTC. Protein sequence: CASSYEAGGREQYF.

CDR3 coding DNA: TGTGCCAGCTCCCCCGGGACAGGGAAGACCGGGGAGCTGTTTTTT. Protein: CASSPGTGKTGELFF. This chain links TRBV2 with TRBJ2-2, with 9 bases lining up with TRBD1. V lost 8 bases, J lost 5 bases, and 9 bases stayed unmatched. Germline lookup yields CDR1 SNHLY and CDR2 FYNNEI. This CDR3 is built from 15 residues.

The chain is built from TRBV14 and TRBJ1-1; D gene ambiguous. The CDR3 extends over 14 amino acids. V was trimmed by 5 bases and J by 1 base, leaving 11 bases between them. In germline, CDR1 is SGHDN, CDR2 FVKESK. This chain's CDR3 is CASSTGRRNTEAFF. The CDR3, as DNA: TGTGCCAGCAGCACCGGTAGGAGGAACACTGAAGCTTTCTTT.

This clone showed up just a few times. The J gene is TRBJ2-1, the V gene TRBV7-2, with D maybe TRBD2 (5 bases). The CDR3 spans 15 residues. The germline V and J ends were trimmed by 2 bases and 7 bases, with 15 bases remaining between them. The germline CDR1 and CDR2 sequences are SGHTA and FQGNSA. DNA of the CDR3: TGTGCCAGCAGCTTACACCTGGGCCGGGGAAATGAGCAGTTCTTC. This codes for CASSLHLGRGNEQFF.

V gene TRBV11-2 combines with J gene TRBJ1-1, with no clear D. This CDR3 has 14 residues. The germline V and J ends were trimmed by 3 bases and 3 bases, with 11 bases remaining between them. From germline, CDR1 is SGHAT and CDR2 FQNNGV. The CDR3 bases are TGTGCCAGCAGCTTTGAGGGCGTGGACACTGAAGCTTTCTTT. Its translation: CASSFEGVDTEAFF.

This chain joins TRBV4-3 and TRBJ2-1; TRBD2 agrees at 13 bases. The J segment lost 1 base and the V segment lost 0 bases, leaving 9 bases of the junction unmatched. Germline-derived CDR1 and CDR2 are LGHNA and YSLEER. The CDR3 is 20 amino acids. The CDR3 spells CASSQESRPGLAGSYNEQFF. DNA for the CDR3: TGCGCCAGCAGCCAAGAAAGCCGGCCGGGACTAGCGGGGTCCTACAATGAGCAGTTCTTC.

In DNA form, the CDR3 reads TGTGCCAGCAGTCTGGACAGTTATGGCTACACCTTC. It specifies CASSLDSYGYTF. The rearrangement joins TRBV2 to TRBJ1-2, with D tentatively TRBD1 (6 bases). The CDR3 contains 12 residues. Germline CDR1 reads SNHLY; CDR2 reads FYNNEI. Trimming cost V 5 bases and J 5 bases, with 9 bases left between them.

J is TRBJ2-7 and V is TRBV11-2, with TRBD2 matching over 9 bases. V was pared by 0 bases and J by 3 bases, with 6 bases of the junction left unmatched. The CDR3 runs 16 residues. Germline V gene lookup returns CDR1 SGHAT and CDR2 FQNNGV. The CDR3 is CASSLDLGLAIYEQYF. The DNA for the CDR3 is TGTGCCAGCAGCTTAGATCTTGGACTAGCGATCTACGAGCAGTACTTC. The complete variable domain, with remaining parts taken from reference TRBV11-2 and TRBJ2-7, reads EAGVAQSPRYKIIEKRQSVAFWCNPISGHATLYWYQQILGQGPKLLIQFQNNGVVDDSQLPKDRFSAERLKGVDSTLKIQPAKLEDSAVYLCASSLDLGLAIYEQYFGPGTRLTVT.

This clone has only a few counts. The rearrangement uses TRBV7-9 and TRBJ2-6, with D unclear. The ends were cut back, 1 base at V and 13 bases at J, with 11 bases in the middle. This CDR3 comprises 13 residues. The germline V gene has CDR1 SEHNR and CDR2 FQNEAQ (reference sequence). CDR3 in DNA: TGTGCCAGCAGCTTAGGAGAACTGAGAGTCCTGACTTTC. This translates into CASSLGELRVLTF.

In nucleotides, the CDR3 is TGTGCCAGCAGCAAAGAACAGGCGATGAGCACTGAAGCTTTCTTT. Its translation is CASSKEQAMSTEAFF. V gene TRBV9 combines with J gene TRBJ1-1, with D possibly matching TRBD1 (5 bases). V shed 4 bases and J shed 4 bases, with 17 bases lying between them. This CDR3 is built from 15 residues. Germline V gives CDR1 SGDLS, CDR2 YYNGEE.

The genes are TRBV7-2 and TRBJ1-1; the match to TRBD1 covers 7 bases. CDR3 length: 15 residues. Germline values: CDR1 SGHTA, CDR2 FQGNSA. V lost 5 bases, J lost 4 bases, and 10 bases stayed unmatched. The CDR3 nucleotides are TGTGCCAGCAGCCCTGGGACAGACTTAGGCACTGAAGCTTTCTTT. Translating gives CASSPGTDLGTEAFF.

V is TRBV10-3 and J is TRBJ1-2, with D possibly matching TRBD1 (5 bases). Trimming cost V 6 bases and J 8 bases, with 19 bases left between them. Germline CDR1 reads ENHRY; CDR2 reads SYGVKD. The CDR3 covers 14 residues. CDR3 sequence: CAISNGTGRGGYTF. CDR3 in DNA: TGTGCCATCAGCAACGGAACGGGCCGGGGGGGCTACACCTTC.

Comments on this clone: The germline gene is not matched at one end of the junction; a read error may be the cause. The DNA for the CDR3 is TGCAGTGCAGTCCAGGGGGGTGTCCACTTC. Its protein product is CSAVQGGVHF. The chain combines TRBV20-1 with TRBJ1-2; 7 bases are a match to TRBD1. In germline, CDR1 is DFQATT, CDR2 SNEGSKA (reference sequence). This CDR3 spans 10 amino acids.

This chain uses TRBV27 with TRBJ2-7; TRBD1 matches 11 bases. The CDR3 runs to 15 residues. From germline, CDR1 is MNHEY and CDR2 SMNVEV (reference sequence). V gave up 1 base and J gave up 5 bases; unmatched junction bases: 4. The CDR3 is CASSLYGQGAHEQYF. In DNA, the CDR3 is TGTGCCAGCAGTTTATATGGACAGGGGGCTCACGAGCAGTACTTC.

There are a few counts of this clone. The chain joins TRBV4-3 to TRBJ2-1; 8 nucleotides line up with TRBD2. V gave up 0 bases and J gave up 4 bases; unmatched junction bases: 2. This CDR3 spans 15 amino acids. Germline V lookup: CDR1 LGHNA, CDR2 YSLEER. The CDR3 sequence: CASSQETSGYNEQFF. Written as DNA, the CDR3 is TGCGCCAGCAGCCAAGAAACTAGCGGTTACAATGAGCAGTTCTTC.

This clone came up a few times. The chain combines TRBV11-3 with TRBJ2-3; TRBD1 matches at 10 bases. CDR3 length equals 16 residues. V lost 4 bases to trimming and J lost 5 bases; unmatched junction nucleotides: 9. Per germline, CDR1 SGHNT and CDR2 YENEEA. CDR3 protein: CASSSSTGGVGDTQYF. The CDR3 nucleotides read TGTGCCAGCAGCTCTTCGACAGGGGGCGTCGGAGATACGCAGTATTTT.

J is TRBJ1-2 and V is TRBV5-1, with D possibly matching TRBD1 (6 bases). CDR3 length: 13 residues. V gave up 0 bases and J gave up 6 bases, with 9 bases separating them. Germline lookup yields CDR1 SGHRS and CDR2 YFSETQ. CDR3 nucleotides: TGCGCCAGCAGCTTGGTGGCAGGGGATGGCTACACCTTC. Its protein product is CASSLVAGDGYTF. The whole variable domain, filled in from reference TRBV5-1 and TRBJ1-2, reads KAGVTQTPRYLIKTRGQQVTLSCSPISGHRSVSWYQQTPGQGLQFLFEYFSETQRNKGNFPGRFSGRQFSNSRSEMNVSTLELGDSALYLCASSLVAGDGYTFGSGTRLTVV.

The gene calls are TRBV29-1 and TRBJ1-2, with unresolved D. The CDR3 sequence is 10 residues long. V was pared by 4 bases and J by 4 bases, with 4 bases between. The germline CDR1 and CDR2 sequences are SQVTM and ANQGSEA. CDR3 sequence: CSVGSYGYTF. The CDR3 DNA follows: TGCAGCGTTGGCAGCTATGGCTACACCTTC.

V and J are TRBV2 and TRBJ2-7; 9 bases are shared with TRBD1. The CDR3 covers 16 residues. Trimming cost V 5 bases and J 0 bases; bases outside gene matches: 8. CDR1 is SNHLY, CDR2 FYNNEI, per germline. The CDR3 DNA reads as TGTGCCAGCAGTCCCGGACAGGGGCGAGGCTCCTACGAGCAGTACTTC. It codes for CASSPGQGRGSYEQYF.

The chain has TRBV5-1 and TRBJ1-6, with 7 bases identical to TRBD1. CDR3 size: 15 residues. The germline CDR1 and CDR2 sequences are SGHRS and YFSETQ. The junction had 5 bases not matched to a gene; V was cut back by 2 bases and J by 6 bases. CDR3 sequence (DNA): TGCGCCAGCAGCTTTGCAGGGGGTGGTAATTCACCCCTCCACTTT. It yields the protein CASSFAGGGNSPLHF.

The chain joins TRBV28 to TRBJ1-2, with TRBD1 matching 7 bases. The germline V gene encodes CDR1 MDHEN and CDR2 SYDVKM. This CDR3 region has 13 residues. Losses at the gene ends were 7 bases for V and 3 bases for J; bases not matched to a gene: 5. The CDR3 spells CASNVDRDYGYTF. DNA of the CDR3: TGTGCCAGCAATGTAGACAGGGACTATGGCTACACCTTC.

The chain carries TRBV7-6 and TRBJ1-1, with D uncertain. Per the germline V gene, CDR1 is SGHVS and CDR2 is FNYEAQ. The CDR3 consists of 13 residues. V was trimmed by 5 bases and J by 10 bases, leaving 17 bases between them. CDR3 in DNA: TGTGCCAGCAGCATCGGTCCTCTGTCTGGAGCTTTCTTT. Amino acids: CASSIGPLSGAFF.

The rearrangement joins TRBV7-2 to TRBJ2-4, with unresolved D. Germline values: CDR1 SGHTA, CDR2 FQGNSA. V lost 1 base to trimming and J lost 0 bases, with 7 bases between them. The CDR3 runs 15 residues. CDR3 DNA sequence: TGTGCCAGCAGCTTAGACAATATAGCCAAAAACATTCAGTACTTC. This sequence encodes CASSLDNIAKNIQYF.

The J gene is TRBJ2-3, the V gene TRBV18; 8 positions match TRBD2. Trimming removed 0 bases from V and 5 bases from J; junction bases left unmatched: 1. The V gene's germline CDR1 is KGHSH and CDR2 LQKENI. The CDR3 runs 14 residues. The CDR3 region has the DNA TGTGCCAGCTCACCACCCCTAGCGGGAGATACGCAGTATTTT. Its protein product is CASSPPLAGDTQYF.

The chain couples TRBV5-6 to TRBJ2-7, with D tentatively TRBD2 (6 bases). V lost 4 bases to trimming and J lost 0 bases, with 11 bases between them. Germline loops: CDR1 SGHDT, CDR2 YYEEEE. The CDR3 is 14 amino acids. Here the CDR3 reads CASSTSGFSYEQYF. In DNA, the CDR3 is TGTGCCAGCAGCACCAGCGGGTTCTCCTACGAGCAGTACTTC.